Listed here is a single T cell receptor beta chain. The time point: blood 4 weeks post-SBRT, at nephrectomy. The treatment: 15 Gy SBRT to primary tumor, nephrectomy 4 weeks later. The sample comes from a study of radiation and T cells in renal cell carcinoma. Repertoires were generated with immunoSEQ multiplex PCR, while TCRdb's copy carries only in-frame clones and drops some. Among about 100,000 clones listed, around 84% were seen once. The CDR3 covers 13 residues. The V and J ends lost 3 bases and 1 base respectively, with 7 bases between them. CDR1 and CDR2 (germline): SGHVS, FNYEAQ. The genes are TRBV7-6 and TRBJ2-7; D might be TRBD1 (5 bases). This clonotype was sampled from a man aged 60 to 69 with renal cell carcinoma. This sample comprised blood, obtained from a patient whose treatment included radiotherapy and nephrectomy. CDR3 sequence: CASSLTASYEQYF. The CDR3 coding sequence is TGTGCCAGCAGCTTGACAGCTTCCTACGAGCAGTACTTC.